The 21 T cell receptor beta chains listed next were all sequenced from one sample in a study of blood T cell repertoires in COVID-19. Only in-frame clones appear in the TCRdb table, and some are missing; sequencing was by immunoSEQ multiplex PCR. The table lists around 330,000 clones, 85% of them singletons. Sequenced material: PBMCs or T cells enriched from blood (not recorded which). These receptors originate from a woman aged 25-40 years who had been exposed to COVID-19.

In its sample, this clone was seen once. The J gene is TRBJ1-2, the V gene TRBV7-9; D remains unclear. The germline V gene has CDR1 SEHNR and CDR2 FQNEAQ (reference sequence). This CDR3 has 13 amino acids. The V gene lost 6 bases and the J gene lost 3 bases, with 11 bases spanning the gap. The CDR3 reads CASSLGSDYGYTF. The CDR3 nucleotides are TGTGCCAGCAGTCTGGGCAGTGACTATGGCTACACCTTC.

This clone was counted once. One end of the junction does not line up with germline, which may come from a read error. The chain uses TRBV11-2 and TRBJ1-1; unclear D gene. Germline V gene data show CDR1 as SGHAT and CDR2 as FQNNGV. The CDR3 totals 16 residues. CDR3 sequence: CASSLDSYPMNTEAFF. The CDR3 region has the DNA TGTGCCAGCAGCCTAGACTCCTACCCGATGAACACTGAAGCTTTCTTT.

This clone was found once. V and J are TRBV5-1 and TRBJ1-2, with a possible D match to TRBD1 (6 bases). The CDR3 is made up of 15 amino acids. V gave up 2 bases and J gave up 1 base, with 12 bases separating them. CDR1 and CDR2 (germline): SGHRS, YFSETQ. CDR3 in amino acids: CASSLAGQINYGYTF. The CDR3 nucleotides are TGCGCCAGCAGCTTAGCGGGACAAATTAACTATGGCTACACCTTC. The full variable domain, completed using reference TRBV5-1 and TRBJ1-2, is KAGVTQTPRYLIKTRGQQVTLSCSPISGHRSVSWYQQTPGQGLQFLFEYFSETQRNKGNFPGRFSGRQFSNSRSEMNVSTLELGDSALYLCASSLAGQINYGYTFGSGTRLTVV.

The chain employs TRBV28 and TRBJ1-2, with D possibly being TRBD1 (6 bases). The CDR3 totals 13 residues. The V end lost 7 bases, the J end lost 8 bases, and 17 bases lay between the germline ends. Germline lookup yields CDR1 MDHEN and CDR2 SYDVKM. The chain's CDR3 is CASTLQGLSGYTF. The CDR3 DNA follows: TGTGCCAGCACTCTACAGGGTCTGAGCGGCTACACCTTC.

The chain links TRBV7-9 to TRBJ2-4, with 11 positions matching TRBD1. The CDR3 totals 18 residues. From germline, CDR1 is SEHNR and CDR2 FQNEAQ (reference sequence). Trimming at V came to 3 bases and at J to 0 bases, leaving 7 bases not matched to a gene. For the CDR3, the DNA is TGTGCCAGCAGCTTTGCCGGGACAGGGGGAATAGCCAAAAACATTCAGTACTTC. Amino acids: CASSFAGTGGIAKNIQYF.

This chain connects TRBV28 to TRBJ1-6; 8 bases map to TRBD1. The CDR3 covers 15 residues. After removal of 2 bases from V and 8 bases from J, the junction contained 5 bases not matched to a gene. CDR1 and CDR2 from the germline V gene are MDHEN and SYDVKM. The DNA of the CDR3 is TGTGCCAGCAGTTTAAGGGTCAGGGGGCATTCACCCCTCCACTTT. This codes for CASSLRVRGHSPLHF.

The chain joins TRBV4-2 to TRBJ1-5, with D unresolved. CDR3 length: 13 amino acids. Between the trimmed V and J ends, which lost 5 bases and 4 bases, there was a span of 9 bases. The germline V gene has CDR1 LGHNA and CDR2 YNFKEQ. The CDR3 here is CASSYGPNQPQHF. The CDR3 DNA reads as TGTGCCAGCAGCTATGGGCCGAATCAGCCCCAGCATTTT.

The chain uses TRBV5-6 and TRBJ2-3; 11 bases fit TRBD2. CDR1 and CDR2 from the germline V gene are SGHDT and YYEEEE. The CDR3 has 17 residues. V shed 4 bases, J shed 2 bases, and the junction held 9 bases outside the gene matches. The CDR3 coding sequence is TGTGCCAGCAGCCGGGGACTAGCGGCCACACTCACAGATACGCAGTATTTT. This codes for CASSRGLAATLTDTQYF.

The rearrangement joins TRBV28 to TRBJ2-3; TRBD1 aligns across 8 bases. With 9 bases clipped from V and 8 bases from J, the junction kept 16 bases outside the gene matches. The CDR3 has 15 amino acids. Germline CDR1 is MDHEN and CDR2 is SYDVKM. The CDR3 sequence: CASSGLGQVYGTQYF. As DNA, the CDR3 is TGTGCCAGTTCTGGGTTGGGACAGGTGTATGGTACGCAGTATTTT.

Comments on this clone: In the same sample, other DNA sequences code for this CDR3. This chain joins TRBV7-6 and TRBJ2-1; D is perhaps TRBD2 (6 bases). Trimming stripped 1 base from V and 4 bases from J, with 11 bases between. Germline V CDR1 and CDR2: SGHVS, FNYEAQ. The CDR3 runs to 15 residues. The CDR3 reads CASSLGTGVYNEQFF. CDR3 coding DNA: TGTGCCAGCAGCTTAGGAACGGGGGTATACAATGAGCAGTTCTTC.

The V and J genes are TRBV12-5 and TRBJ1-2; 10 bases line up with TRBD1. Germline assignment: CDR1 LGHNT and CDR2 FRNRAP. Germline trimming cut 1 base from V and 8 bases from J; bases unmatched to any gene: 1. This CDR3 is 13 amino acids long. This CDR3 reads CASGLGGQGGYTF. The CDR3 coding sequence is TGTGCTAGTGGTTTGGGGGGACAGGGGGGCTACACCTTC.

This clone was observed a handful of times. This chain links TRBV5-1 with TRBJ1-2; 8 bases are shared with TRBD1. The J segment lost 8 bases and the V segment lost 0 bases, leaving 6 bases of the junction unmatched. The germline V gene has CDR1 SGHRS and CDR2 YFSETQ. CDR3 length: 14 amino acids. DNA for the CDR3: TGCGCCAGCAGCTTGGAAAGGACAGGGACAGGCTACACCTTC. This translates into CASSLERTGTGYTF. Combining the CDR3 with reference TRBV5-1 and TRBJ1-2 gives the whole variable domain KAGVTQTPRYLIKTRGQQVTLSCSPISGHRSVSWYQQTPGQGLQFLFEYFSETQRNKGNFPGRFSGRQFSNSRSEMNVSTLELGDSALYLCASSLERTGTGYTFGSGTRLTVV.

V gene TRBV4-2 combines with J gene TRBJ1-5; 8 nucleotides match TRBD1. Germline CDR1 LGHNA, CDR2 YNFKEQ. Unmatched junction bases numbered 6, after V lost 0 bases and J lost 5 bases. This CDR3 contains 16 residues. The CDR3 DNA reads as TGTGCCAGCAGCCAAGATCTGGGGACAGGATATCAGCCCCAGCATTTT. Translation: CASSQDLGTGYQPQHF.

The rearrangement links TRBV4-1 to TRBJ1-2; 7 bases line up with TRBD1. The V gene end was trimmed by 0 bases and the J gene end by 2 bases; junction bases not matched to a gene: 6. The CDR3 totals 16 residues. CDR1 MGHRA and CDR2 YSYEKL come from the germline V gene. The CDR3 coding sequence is TGCGCCAGCAGCCAAGAGAGGGACAGCTTAAACTATGGCTACACCTTC. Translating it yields CASSQERDSLNYGYTF.

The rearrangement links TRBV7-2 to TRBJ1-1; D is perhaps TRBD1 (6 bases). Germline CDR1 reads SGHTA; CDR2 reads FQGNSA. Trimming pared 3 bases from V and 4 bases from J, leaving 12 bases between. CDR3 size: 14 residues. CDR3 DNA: TGTGCCAGCAGCTTGGGACATCAGGTCACTGAAGCTTTCTTT. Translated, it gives CASSLGHQVTEAFF.

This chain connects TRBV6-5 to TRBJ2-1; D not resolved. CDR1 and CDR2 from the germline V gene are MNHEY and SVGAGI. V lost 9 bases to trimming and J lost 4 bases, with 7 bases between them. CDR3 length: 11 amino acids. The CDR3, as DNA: TGTGCCAGTTTTATTTACAATGAGCAGTTCTTC. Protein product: CASFIYNEQFF.

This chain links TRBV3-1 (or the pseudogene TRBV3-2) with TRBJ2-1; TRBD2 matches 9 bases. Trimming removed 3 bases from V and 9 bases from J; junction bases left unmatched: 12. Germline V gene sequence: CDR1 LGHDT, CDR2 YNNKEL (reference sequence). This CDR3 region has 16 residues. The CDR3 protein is CASSQPRDSGRGEQFF. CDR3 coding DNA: TGTGCCAGCAGCCAGCCTCGGGATAGCGGGAGAGGTGAGCAGTTCTTC.

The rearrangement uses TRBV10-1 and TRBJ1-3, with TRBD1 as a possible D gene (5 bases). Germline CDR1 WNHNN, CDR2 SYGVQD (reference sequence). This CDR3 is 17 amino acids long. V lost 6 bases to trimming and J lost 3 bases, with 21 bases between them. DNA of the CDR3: TGCGCCAGCAGCCCCGGGACTGCTAGCTCTTTTGGAAACACCATATATTTT. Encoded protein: CASSPGTASSFGNTIYF.

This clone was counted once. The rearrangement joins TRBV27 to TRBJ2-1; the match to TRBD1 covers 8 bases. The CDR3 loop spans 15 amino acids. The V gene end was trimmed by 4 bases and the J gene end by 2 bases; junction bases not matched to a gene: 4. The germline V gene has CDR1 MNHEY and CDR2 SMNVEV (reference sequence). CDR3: CASSSGTGTYNEQFF. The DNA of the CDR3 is TGTGCCAGCAGTTCAGGGACAGGAACCTACAATGAGCAGTTCTTC.

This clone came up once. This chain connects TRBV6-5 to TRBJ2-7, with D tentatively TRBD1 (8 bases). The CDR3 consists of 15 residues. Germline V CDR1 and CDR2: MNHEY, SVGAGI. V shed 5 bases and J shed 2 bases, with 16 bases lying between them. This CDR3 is CASSPRTGRAYEQYF. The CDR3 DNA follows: TGTGCCAGCAGTCCTAGGACAGGGAGGGCCTACGAGCAGTACTTC.

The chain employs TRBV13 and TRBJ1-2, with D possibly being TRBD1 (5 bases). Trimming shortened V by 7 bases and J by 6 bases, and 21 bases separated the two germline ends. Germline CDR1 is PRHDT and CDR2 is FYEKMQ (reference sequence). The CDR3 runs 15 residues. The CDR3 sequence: CASTTGAGIWDGYTF. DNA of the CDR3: TGTGCCAGCACCACCGGGGCGGGGATCTGGGATGGCTACACCTTC.